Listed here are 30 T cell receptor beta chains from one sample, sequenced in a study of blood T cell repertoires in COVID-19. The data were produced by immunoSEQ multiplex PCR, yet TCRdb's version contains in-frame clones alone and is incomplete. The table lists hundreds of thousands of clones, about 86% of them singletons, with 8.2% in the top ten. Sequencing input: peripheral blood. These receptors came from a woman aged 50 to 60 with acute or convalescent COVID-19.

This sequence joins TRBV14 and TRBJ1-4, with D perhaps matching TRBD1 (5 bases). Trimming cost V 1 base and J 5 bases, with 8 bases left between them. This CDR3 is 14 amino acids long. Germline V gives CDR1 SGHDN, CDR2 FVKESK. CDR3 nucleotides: TGTGCCAGCAGCCAAGTTCAGGGAAATGAAAAACTGTTTTTT. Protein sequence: CASSQVQGNEKLFF.

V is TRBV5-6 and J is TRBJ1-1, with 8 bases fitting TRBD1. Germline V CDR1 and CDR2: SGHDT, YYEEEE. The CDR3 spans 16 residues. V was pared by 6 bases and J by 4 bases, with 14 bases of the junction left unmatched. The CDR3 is CASINRGLVMGTEAFF. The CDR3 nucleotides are TGTGCCAGCATCAACAGGGGGTTAGTAATGGGCACTGAAGCTTTCTTT.

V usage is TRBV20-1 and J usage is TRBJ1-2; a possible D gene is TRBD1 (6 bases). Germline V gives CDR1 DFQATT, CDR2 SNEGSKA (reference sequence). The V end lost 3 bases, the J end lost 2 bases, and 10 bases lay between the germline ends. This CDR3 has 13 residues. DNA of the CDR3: TGCAGTGCTAGTCCTGACAGGAACTATGGCTACACCTTC. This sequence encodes CSASPDRNYGYTF.

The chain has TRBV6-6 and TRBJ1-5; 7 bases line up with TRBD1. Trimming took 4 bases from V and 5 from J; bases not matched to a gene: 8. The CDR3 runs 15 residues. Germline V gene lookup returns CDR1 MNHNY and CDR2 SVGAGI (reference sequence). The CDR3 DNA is TGTGCCAGCAGTTCAGACAGGGCCAGGGATCAGCCCCAGCATTTT. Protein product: CASSSDRARDQPQHF.

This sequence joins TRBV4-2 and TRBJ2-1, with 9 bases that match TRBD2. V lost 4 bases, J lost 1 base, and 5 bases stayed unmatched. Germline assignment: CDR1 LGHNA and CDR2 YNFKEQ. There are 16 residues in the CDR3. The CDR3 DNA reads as TGTGCCAGCAGCCGGACTAGCGAGTCGTCCTACAATGAGCAGTTCTTC. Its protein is CASSRTSESSYNEQFF.

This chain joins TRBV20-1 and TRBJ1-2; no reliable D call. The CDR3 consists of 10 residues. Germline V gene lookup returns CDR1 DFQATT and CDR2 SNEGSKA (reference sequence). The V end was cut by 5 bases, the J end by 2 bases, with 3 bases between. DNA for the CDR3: TGCAGTGCTCCGAACTATGGCTACACCTTC. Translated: CSAPNYGYTF.

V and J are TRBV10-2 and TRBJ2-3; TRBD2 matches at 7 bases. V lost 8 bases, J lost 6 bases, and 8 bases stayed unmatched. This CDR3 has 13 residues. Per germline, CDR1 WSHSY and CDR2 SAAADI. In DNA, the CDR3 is TGCGCCAGCCTAGCGGAGCGCGGGGATACGCAGTATTTT. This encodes CASLAERGDTQYF.

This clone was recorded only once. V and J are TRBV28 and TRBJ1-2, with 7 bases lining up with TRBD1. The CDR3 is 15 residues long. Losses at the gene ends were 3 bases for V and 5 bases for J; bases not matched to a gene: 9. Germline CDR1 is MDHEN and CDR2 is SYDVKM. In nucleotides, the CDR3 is TGTGCCAGCAGTTTGGACAGGTTTCCACATTATGGCTACACCTTC. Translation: CASSLDRFPHYGYTF.

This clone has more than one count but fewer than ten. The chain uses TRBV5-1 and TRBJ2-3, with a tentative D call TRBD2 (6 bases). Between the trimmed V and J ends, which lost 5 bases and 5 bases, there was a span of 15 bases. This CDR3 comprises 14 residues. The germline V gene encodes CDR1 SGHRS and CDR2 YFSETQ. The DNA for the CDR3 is TGCGCCAGCAGTACGACCCGGCGGGGAGATACGCAGTATTTT. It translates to CASSTTRRGDTQYF.

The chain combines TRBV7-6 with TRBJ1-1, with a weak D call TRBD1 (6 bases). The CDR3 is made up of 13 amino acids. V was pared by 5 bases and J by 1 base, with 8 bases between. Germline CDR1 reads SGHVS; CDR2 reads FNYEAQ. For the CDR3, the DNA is TGTGCCAGCAGCGCGACAGGGAACACTGAAGCTTTCTTT. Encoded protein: CASSATGNTEAFF.

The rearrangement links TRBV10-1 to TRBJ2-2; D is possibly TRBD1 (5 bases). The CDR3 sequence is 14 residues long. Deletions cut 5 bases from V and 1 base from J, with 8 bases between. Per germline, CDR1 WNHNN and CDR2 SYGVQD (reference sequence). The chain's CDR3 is CASSKDMNTGELFF. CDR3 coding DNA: TGCGCCAGCAGTAAGGACATGAACACCGGGGAGCTGTTTTTT.

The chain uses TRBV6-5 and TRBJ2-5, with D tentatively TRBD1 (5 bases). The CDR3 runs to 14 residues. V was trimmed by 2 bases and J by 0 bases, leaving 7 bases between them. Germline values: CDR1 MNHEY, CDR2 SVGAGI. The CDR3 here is CASSYNRYQETQYF. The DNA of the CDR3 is TGTGCCAGCAGTTACAACAGGTACCAAGAGACCCAGTACTTC.

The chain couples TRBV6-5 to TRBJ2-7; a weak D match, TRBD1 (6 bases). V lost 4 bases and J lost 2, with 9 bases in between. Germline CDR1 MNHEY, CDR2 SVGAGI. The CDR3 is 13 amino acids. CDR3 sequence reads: CASSWGHPYEQYF. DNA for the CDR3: TGTGCCAGCAGTTGGGGACACCCCTACGAGCAGTACTTC.

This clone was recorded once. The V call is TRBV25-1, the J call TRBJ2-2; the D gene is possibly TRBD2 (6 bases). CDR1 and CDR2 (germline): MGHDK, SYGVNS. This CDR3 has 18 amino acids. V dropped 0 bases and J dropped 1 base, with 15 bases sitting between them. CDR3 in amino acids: CASSEYGGPKKNTGELFF. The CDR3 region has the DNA TGTGCCAGCAGTGAATACGGGGGACCTAAAAAGAACACCGGGGAGCTGTTTTTT.

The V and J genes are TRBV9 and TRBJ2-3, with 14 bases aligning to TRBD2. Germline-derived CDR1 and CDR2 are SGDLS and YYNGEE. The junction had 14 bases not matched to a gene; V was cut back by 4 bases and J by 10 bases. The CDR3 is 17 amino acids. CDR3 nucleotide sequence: TGTGCCAGCAGCCCAGGGACTAGCGGGAGACTCCTTGGAGCGCAGTATTTT. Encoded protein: CASSPGTSGRLLGAQYF.

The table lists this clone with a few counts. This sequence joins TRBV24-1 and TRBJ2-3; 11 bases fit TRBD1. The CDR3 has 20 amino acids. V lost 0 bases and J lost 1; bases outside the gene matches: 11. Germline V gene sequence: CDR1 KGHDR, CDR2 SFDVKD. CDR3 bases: TGTGCCACCAGTGATTTGGGGGACAGGGGGTTTGGTTTTGGCACAGATACGCAGTATTTT. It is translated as CATSDLGDRGFGFGTDTQYF.

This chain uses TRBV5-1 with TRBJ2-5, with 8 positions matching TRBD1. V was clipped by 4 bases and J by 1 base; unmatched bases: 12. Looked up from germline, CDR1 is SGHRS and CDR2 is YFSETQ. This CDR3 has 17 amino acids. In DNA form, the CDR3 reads TGCGCCAGCAGCGCCTTAGGACAGGGAGGACGCCAAGAGACCCAGTACTTC. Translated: CASSALGQGGRQETQYF.

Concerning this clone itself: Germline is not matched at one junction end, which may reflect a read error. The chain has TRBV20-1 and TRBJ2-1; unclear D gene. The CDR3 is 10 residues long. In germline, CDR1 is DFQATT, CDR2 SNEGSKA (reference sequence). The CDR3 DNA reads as TGCAGTGCTGGAGACCGGGAGCAGTTCTTC. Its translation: CSAGDREQFF.

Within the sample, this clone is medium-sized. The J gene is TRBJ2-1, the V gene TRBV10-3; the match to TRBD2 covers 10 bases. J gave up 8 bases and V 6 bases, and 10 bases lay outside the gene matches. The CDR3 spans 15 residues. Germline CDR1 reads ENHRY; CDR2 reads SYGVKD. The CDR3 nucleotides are TGTGCCATCAGGGGTTGGGGACTAGCGTTTCATGAGCAGTTCTTC. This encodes CAIRGWGLAFHEQFF.

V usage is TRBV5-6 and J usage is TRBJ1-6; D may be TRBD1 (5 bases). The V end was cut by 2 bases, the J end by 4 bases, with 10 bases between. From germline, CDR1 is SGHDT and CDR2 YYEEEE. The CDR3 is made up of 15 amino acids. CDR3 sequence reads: CASSLVGGYNSPLHF. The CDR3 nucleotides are TGTGCCAGCAGCTTAGTCGGGGGATATAATTCACCCCTCCACTTT.

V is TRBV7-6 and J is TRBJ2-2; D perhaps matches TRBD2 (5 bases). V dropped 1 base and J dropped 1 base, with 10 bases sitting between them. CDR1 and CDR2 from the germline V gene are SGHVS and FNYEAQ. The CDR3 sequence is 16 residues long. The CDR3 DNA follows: TGTGCCAGCAGCTTAGAGCTCGGGGTGAACACCGGGGAGCTGTTTTTT. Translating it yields CASSLELGVNTGELFF.

The DNA of the CDR3 is TGTGCCACCACTGAGACAGCATATAATTCACCCCTCCACTTT. Protein product: CATTETAYNSPLHF. The chain joins TRBV19 to TRBJ1-6; D may be TRBD1 (5 bases). The V gene lost 10 bases and the J gene lost 4 bases, with 14 bases spanning the gap. The CDR3 extends over 14 amino acids. Germline CDR1 LNHDA, CDR2 SQIVND (reference sequence).

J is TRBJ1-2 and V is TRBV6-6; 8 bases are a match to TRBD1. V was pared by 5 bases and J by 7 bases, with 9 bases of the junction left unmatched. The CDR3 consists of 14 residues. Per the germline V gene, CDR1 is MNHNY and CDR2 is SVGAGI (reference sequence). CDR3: CASSKDREGPGYTF. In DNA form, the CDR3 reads TGTGCCAGCAGTAAGGACAGGGAAGGGCCTGGCTACACCTTC.

The CDR3 sequence is CASSLRDYYNEQFF. In nucleotides, the CDR3 is TGCGCCAGCAGCCTCCGGGACTACTACAATGAGCAGTTCTTC. The chain recombines TRBV5-1 with TRBJ2-1, with TRBD2 identical over 7 bases. The CDR3 extends over 14 amino acids. CDR1 SGHRS and CDR2 YFSETQ come from the germline V gene. The junction had 4 bases not matched to a gene; V was cut back by 4 bases and J by 3 bases.

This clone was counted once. CDR3 DNA: TGTGCCAGTAGTACTTGGGGGGTTCGGCAGCCCCAGCATTTT. Protein product: CASSTWGVRQPQHF. The chain has TRBV19 and TRBJ1-5, with D possibly being TRBD1 (5 bases). CDR3 length equals 14 residues. V lost 4 bases to trimming and J lost 7 bases, with 14 bases between them. Germline CDR1 and CDR2: LNHDA and SQIVND (reference sequence).

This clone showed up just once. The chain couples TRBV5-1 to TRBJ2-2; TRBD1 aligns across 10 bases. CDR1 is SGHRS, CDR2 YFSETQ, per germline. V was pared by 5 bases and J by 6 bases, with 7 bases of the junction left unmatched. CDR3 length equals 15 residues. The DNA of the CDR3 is TGCGCCAGCAGTCCGGGACAGGGGTTCTCCGGGGAGCTGTTTTTT. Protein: CASSPGQGFSGELFF.

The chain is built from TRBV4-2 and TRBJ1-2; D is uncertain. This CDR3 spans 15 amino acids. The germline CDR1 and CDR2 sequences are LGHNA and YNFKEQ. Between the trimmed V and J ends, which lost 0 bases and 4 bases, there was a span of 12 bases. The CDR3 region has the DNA TGTGCCAGCAGCCAAGATATGACCGGGAGCTATGGCTACACCTTC. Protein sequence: CASSQDMTGSYGYTF.

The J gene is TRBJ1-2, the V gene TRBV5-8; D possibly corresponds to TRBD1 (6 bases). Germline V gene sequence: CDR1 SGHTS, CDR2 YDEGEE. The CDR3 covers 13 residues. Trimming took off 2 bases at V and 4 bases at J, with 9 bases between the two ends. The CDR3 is CASSLGQFYGYTF. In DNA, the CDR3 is TGTGCCAGCAGCTTAGGACAGTTCTATGGCTACACCTTC.

The CDR3 is CASSFGQIYEQYF. DNA of the CDR3: TGTGCCAGCAGCTTTGGACAGATCTACGAGCAGTACTTC. The chain couples TRBV5-8 to TRBJ2-7; D possibly corresponds to TRBD1 (6 bases). Trimming cost V 2 bases and J 3 bases, with 9 bases left between them. Germline V gene sequence: CDR1 SGHTS, CDR2 YDEGEE. The CDR3 length is 13 residues.

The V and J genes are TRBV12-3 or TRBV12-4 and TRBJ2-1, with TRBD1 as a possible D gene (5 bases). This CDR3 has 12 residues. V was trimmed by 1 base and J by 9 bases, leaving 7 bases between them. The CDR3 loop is CASSLEGFEQFF. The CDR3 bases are TGTGCCAGCAGTTTAGAGGGGTTTGAGCAGTTCTTC.